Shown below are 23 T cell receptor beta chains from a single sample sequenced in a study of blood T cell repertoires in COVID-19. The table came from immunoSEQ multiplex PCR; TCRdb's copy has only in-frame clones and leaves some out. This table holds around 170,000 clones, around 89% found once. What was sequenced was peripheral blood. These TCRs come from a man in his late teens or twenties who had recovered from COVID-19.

CDR3 sequence reads: CSVEDVPGLAGEVETQYF. The CDR3 coding sequence is TGCAGCGTTGAAGACGTCCCGGGACTAGCGGGAGAGGTGGAGACCCAGTACTTC. The chain carries TRBV29-1 and TRBJ2-5; 14 nucleotides align to TRBD2. Germline V gene lookup returns CDR1 SQVTM and CDR2 ANQGSEA. The trim removed 0 bases at V and 5 bases at J, leaving 11 bases unmatched. The CDR3 length is 18 residues. Supplemented by reference TRBV29-1 and TRBJ2-5, the full variable domain reads SAVISQKPSRDICQRGTSLTIQCQVDSQVTMMFWYRQQPGQSLTLIATANQGSEATYESGFVIDKFPISRPNLTFSTLTVSNMSPEDSSIYLCSVEDVPGLAGEVETQYFGPGTRLLVL.

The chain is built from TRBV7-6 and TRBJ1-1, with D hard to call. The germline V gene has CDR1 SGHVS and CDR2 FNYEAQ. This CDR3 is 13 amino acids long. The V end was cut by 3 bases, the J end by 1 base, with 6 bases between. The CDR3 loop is CASSFKQNTEAFF. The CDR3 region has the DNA TGTGCCAGCAGCTTTAAGCAGAACACTGAAGCTTTCTTT.

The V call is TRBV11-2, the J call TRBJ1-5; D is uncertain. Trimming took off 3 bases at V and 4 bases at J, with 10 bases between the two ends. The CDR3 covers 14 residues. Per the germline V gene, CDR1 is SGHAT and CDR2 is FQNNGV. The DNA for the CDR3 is TGTGCCAGCAGCTTTAGCGGCGTTAATCAGCCCCAGCATTTT. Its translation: CASSFSGVNQPQHF.

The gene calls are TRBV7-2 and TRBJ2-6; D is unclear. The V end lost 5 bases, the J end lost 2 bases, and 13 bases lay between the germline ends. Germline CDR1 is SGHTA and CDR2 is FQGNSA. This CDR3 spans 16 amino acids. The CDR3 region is CASSPQGTAGANVLTF. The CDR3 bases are TGTGCCAGCAGCCCGCAAGGTACAGCTGGGGCCAACGTCCTGACTTTC.

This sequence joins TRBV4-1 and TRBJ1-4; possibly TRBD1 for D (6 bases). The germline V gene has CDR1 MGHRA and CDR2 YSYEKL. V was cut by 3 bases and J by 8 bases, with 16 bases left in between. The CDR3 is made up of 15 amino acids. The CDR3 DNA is TGCGCCAGCAGCCACCCTTCCAACAGGGCCGAAAAACTGTTTTTT. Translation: CASSHPSNRAEKLFF.

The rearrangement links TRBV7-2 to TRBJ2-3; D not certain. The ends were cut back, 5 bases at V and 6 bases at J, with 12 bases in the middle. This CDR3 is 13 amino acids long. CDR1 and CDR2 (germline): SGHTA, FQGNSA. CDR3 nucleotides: TGTGCCAGCAGCCCCAGCCACGGGGATACGCAGTATTTT. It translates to CASSPSHGDTQYF.

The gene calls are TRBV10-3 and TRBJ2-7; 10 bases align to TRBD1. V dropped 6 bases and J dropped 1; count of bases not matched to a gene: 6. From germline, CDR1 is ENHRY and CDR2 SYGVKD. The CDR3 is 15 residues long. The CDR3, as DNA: TGTGCCATCAGGGGGGGGACAGGGGAATCCTACGAGCAGTACTTC. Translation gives CAIRGGTGESYEQYF.

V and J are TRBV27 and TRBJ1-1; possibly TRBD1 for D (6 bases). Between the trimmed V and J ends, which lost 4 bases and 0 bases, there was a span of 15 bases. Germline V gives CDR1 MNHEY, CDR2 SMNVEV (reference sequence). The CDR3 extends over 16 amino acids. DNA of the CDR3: TGTGCCAGCAGTTCCATCCGGACAGTCATGAACACTGAAGCTTTCTTT. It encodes CASSSIRTVMNTEAFF.

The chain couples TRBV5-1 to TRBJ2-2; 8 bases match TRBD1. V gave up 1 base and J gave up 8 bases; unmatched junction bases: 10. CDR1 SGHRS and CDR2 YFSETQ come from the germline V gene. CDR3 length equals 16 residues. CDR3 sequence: CASSLQAGGARGELFF. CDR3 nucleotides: TGCGCCAGCAGCTTGCAGGCAGGGGGCGCCCGGGGGGAGCTGTTTTTT.

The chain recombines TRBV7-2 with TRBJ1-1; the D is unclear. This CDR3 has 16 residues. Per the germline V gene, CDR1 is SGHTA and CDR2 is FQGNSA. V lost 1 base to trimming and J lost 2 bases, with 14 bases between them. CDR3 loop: CASSLEGVAANTEAFF. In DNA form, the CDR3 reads TGTGCCAGCAGCTTAGAGGGAGTAGCAGCCAACACTGAAGCTTTCTTT.

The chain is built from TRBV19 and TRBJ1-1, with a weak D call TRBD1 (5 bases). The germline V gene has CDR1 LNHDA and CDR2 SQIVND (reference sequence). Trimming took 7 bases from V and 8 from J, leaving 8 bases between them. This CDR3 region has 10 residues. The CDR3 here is CASTGSEAFF. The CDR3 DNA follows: TGTGCCAGTACAGGGTCCGAAGCTTTCTTT.

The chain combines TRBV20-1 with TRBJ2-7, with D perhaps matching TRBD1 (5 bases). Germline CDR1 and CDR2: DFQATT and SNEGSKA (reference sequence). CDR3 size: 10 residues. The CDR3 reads CGWQGAEQYF. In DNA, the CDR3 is TGCGGGTGGCAGGGTGCCGAGCAGTACTTC.

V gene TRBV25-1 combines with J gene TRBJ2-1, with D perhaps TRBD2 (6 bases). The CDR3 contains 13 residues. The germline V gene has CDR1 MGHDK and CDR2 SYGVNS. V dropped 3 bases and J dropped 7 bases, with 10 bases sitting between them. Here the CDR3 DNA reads TGTGCCAGCAGTGAGCGGGCGGGAAATGAGCAGTTCTTC. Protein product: CASSERAGNEQFF.

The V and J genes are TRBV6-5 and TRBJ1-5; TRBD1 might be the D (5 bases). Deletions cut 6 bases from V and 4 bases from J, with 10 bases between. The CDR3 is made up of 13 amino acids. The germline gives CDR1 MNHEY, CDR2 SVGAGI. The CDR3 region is CASRPQDNQPQHF. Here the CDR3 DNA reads TGTGCCAGCAGGCCACAGGATAATCAGCCCCAGCATTTT.

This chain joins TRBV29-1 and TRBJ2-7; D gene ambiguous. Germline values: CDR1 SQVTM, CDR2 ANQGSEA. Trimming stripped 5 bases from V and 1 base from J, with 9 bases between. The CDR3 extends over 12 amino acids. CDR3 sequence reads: CSVMTPSYEQYF. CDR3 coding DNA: TGCAGCGTTATGACACCTTCCTACGAGCAGTACTTC.

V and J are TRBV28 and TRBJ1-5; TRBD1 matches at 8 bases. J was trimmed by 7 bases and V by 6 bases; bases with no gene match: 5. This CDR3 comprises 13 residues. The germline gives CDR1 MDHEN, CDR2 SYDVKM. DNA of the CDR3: TGTGCCAGCAGATCAGGGGGCCGACAGCCCCAGCATTTT. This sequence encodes CASRSGGRQPQHF. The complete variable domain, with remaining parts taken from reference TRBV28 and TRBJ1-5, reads DVKVTQSSRYLVKRTGEKVFLECVQDMDHENMFWYRQDPGLGLRLIYFSYDVKMKEKGDIPEGYSVSREKKERFSLILESASTNQTSMYLCASRSGGRQPQHFGDGTRLSIL.

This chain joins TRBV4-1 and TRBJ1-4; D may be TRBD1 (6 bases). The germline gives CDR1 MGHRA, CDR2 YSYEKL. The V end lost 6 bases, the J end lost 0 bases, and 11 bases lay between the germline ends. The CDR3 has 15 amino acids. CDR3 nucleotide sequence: TGCGCCAGCAGTCTAGGGGGTGCAACTAATGAAAAACTGTTTTTT. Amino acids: CASSLGGATNEKLFF.

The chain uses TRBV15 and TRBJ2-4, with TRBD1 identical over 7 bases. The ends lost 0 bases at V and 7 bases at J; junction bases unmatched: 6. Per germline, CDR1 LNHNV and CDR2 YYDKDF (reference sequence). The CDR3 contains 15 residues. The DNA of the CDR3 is TGTGCCACCAGCAGAGACGCGACAGGGAAGAACATTCAGTACTTC. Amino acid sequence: CATSRDATGKNIQYF.

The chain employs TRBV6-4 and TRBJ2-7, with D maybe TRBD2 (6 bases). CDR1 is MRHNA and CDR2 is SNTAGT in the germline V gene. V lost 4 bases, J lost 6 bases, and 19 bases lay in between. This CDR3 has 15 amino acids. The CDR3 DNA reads TGTGCCAGCAGTGTGTTAGCGGCAAATCACCGCGAGCAGTACTTC. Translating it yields CASSVLAANHREQYF.

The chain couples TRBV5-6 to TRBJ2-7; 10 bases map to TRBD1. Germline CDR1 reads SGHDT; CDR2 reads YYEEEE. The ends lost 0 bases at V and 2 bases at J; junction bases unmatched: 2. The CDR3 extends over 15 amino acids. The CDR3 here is CASSLAGTGAYEQYF. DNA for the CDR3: TGTGCCAGCAGCTTGGCCGGGACAGGGGCCTACGAGCAGTACTTC.

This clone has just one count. The CDR3, as DNA: TGTGCCATCAGTGAGAGGGGTCAGTACACTGAAGCTTTCTTT. The encoded protein is CAISERGQYTEAFF. The chain recombines TRBV10-3 with TRBJ1-1, with a weak D call TRBD1 (5 bases). Trimming stripped 2 bases from V and 3 bases from J, with 10 bases between. The CDR3 is 14 amino acids. CDR1 is ENHRY, CDR2 SYGVKD, per germline.

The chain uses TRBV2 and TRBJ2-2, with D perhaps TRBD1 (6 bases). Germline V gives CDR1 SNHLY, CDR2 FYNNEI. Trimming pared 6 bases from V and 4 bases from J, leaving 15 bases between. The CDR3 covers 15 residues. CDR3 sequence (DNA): TGTGCCAGCAGCCCTACAACGGACAGCACCGGGGAGCTGTTTTTT. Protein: CASSPTTDSTGELFF.

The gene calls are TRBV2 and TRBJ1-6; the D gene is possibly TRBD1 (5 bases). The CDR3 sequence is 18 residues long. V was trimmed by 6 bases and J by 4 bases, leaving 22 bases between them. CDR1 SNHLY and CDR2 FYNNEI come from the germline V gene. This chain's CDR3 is CASRGTTGTGFYNSPLHF. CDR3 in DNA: TGTGCCAGCAGGGGTACCACAGGAACCGGTTTTTATAATTCACCCCTCCACTTT.